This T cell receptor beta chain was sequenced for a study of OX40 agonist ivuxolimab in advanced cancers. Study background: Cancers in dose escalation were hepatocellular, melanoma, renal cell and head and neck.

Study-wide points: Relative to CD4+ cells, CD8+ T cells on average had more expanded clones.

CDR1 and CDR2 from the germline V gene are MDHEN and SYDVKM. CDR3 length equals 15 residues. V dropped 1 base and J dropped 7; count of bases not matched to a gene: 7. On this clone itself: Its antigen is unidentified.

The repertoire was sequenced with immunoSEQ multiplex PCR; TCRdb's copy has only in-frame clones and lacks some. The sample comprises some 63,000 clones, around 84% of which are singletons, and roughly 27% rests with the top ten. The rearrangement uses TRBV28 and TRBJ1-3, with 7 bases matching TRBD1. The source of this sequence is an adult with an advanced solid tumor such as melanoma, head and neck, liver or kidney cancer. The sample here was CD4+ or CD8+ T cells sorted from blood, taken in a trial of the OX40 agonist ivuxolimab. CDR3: CASSLSGGQGNTIYF. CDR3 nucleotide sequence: TGTGCCAGCAGTTTATCAGGGGGACAAGGGAACACCATATATTTT.